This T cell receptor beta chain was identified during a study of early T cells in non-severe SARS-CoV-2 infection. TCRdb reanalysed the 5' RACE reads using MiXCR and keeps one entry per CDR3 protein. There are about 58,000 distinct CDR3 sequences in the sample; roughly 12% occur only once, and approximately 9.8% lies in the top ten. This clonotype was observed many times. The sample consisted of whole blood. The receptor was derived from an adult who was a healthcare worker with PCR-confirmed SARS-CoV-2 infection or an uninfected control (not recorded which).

CDR3 bases: TGTGCCAGCAGTCAGGGGGGGAATGCGTATGGCTACACCTTC. It is translated as CASSQGGNAYGYTF. The rearrangement links TRBV2 to TRBJ1-2; 7 bases align to TRBD1. This CDR3 spans 14 amino acids. Germline V lookup: CDR1 SNHLY, CDR2 FYNNEI. V shed 5 bases and J 5 bases; nucleotides not matched to a gene: 8.